This T cell receptor beta chain came from a study of blood T cell repertoires in COVID-19. Study-level information: Samples of COVID-19 (acute and convalescent) were obtained from the United States, Italy and Spain. T cells, B-cell-depleted T cells, or PBMCs provided the cDNA or gDNA that served as material.

The CDR3 sequence is 16 residues long. Trimming left V 5 bases short and J 0 bases short, with 14 bases between. Germline V gene data show CDR1 as MNHEY and CDR2 as SVGEGT. Each participant's cohort was designated according to participant-reported clinical history. Under the authors' procedure: For nucleated cells, counts were estimated from reference gene primer amplification. Profiled with immunoSEQ multiplex PCR; TCRdb holds only in-frame clones, not every one. That table gives V, J and clone size, and the DNA gave D and trimming. The table has under 250,000 clones, 65% to 90% seen once. Sequenced: PBMCs or T cells enriched from blood (not recorded which). The rearrangement uses TRBV6-2 or TRBV6-3 and TRBJ1-5; a possible D gene is TRBD1 (5 bases). The sequence came from a woman aged 50 to 60 with acute COVID-19. The CDR3 nucleotides read TGTGCCAGCAGTAAAAGTATAGGGGATAGCAATCAGCCCCAGCATTTT. Its translation: CASSKSIGDSNQPQHF.